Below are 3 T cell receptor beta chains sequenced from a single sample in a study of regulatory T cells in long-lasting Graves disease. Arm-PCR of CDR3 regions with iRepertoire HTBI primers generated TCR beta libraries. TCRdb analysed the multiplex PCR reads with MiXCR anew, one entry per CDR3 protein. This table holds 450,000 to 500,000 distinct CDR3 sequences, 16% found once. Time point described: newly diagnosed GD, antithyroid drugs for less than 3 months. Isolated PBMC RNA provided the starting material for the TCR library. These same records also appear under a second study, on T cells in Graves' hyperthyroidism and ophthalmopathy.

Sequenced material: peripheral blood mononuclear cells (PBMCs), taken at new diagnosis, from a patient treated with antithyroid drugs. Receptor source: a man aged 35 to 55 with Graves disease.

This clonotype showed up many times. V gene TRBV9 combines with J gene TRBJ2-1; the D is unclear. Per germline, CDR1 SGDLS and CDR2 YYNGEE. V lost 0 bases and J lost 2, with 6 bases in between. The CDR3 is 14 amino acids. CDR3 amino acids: CASSVGTAYNEQFF. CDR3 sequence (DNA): TGTGCCAGCAGCGTAGGAACAGCCTACAATGAGCAGTTCTTC.

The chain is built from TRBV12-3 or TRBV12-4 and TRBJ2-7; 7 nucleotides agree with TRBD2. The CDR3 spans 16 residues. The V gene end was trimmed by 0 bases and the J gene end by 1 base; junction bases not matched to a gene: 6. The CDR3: CASSLAGGGGSYEQYV. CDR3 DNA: TGTGCCAGCAGTTTAGCGGGGGGGGGAGGGTCCTACGAGCAGTACGTC.

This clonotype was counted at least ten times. This CDR3 reads CASSRTSGSTNEQFF. The DNA of the CDR3 is TGCGCCAGCAGCAGAACTAGCGGGAGTACGAATGAGCAGTTCTTC. The chain has TRBV5-1 and TRBJ2-1, with 11 bases lining up with TRBD2. Germline V gene lookup returns CDR1 SGHRS and CDR2 YFSETQ. V lost 4 bases, J lost 7 bases, and 7 bases stayed unmatched. The CDR3 is 15 amino acids.